A selection of T cell receptor beta chains follows, all from one sample in a study of blood T cell repertoires in COVID-19. Measured with immunoSEQ multiplex PCR; TCRdb has only the in-frame clones, and not every one. Here the sample spans 85,000 to 120,000 clones, around nine tenths being singletons. Input material: peripheral blood. The receptor set was obtained from a man in his forties or fifties with active COVID-19. Each CDR3 is given with its conserved first and last residue. D genes are given only for firm matches. The listing skips clone size in some rows; elsewhere it reads once, few, many or a size class.

cdr3_nt: TGTGCCAGTAGTACGGTCTCCTCTGGAAACACCATATATTTT
cdr3_aa: CASSTVSSGNTIYF
v_call: TRBV19
j_call: TRBJ1-3
clone_size: NA
d_call: NA

cdr3_nt: TGTGCCAGCAGTCAGGACATATCCCGTGATGTGGTAGCTTTCTTT
cdr3_aa: CASSQDISRDVVAFF
v_call: TRBV2
j_call: TRBJ1-1
clone_size: NA
d_call: NA

cdr3_nt: TGTGCCAGCAGCTTGGCACCCGGTAGCCAGTACTTC
cdr3_aa: CASSLAPGSQYF
v_call: TRBV5-4
j_call: TRBJ2-5
clone_size: NA
d_call: NA

cdr3_nt: TGTGCCAGCAGTGACCTCCGACTAGCGGATAAGCAGTATTTT
cdr3_aa: CASSDLRLADKQYF
v_call: TRBV6-4
j_call: TRBJ2-3
clone_size: NA
d_call: TRBD2

cdr3_nt: TGTGCCTCCGGACTAGCAGAGTTATACAATGAGCAGTTCTTC
cdr3_aa: CASGLAELYNEQFF
v_call: TRBV19
j_call: TRBJ2-1
clone_size: NA
d_call: TRBD2

cdr3_nt: TGTGCCAGCAGCTTGACAGGGGGCTTGAACACTGAAGCTTTCTTT
cdr3_aa: CASSLTGGLNTEAFF
v_call: TRBV11-2
j_call: TRBJ1-1
clone_size: once
d_call: TRBD1

cdr3_nt: TGTGCCAGCAGCCAATTAGACAGGGTTAACTACGAGCAGTACTTC
cdr3_aa: CASSQLDRVNYEQYF
v_call: TRBV3-1/TRBV3-2
j_call: TRBJ2-7
clone_size: NA
d_call: TRBD1

cdr3_nt: TGTGCCAGTAGCCTAGTGCCGCGAATTCAAGAGACCCAGTACTTC
cdr3_aa: CASSLVPRIQETQYF
v_call: TRBV19
j_call: TRBJ2-5
clone_size: NA
d_call: NA

cdr3_nt: TGTGCCAGCAGCCCCGTGACTTCTAGGGAGACCCAGTACTTC
cdr3_aa: CASSPVTSRETQYF
v_call: TRBV7-9
j_call: TRBJ2-5
clone_size: NA
d_call: NA

cdr3_nt: TGCGCCAGCAGTCAGCGGACAGGGGGCTGGGAGACCCAGTACTTC
cdr3_aa: CASSQRTGGWETQYF
v_call: TRBV5-1
j_call: TRBJ2-5
clone_size: NA
d_call: TRBD1

cdr3_nt: TGTGCCAGCAGGTCGTCGACTTTTAGCTCCTACGAGCAGTACTTC
cdr3_aa: CASRSSTFSSYEQYF
v_call: TRBV11-2
j_call: TRBJ2-7
clone_size: NA
d_call: NA

cdr3_nt: TGTGCCAGCAGTTCCAGAAAACATTTT
cdr3_aa: CASSSRKHF
v_call: TRBV27
j_call: TRBJ1-5
clone_size: NA
d_call: NA

cdr3_nt: TGTGCCAGCAGTCTTGGGAGTACGCAGTATTTT
cdr3_aa: CASSLGSTQYF
v_call: TRBV6-2/TRBV6-3
j_call: TRBJ2-3
clone_size: NA
d_call: NA

cdr3_nt: TGCGCCAGCAGACTTACAGGGGGACCCCTGGATGGCTACACCTTC
cdr3_aa: CASRLTGGPLDGYTF
v_call: TRBV4-1
j_call: TRBJ1-2
clone_size: NA
d_call: TRBD1

cdr3_nt: TGTGCCAGCAGTGATTCCGAGGGGGCGGTCGGGGAGCTGTTTTTT
cdr3_aa: CASSDSEGAVGELFF
v_call: TRBV27
j_call: TRBJ2-2
clone_size: NA
d_call: TRBD1

cdr3_nt: TGTGCCAGCAGCTTAGCCGGGGAGACCCAGTACTTC
cdr3_aa: CASSLAGETQYF
v_call: TRBV7-2
j_call: TRBJ2-5
clone_size: NA
d_call: NA

cdr3_nt: TGTGCCAGCAGGGGTGGGGGCTTTATACAAACGTATCAGCCCCAGCATTTT
cdr3_aa: CASRGGGFIQTYQPQHF
v_call: TRBV2
j_call: TRBJ1-5
clone_size: NA
d_call: NA

cdr3_nt: TGTGCCACCAGCAGCTACCCAGATACGCAGTATTTT
cdr3_aa: CATSSYPDTQYF
v_call: TRBV15
j_call: TRBJ2-3
clone_size: NA
d_call: NA